The present T cell receptor (beta chain) was sequenced within a study of blood T cell repertoires in COVID-19. Study overall: Specimens from acute and convalescent COVID-19 originated in the United States, Italy and Spain.

Only in-frame clones appear in the TCRdb table, and some are missing; sequencing was by immunoSEQ multiplex PCR. The sample has about 67,000 clones; around nine tenths are singletons. V shed 3 bases and J 6 bases; nucleotides not matched to a gene: 3. CDR1 GTSNPN and CDR2 SVGIG come from the germline V gene (reference sequence). CDR3 length: 14 amino acids. This clone was detected only once. This receptor was taken from a woman older than 75 with acute or convalescent COVID-19. The genes are TRBV30 and TRBJ2-3, with TRBD2 matching over 13 bases. Sequencing used peripheral blood. CDR3 residues: CAWRLAGGRDTQYF. CDR3 in DNA: TGTGCCTGGAGACTAGCGGGAGGGCGGGATACGCAGTATTTT.